These 6 T cell receptor beta chains were all obtained from the same sample, sequenced in a study of neurological immune-mediated disorders. TCRdb reanalysed the 5' RACE reads using MiXCR and keeps one entry per CDR3 protein. Of more than 50,000 distinct CDR3 sequences in the sample, about 3.7% were seen once. Material for sequencing was PBMCs. These receptors came from a woman aged 60 to 75 with multiple sclerosis.

This clonotype was found many times. This chain links TRBV5-1 with TRBJ1-5, with D tentatively TRBD1 (6 bases). Germline V gene lookup returns CDR1 SGHRS and CDR2 YFSETQ. The CDR3 runs to 16 residues. V was pared by 2 bases and J by 2 bases, with 14 bases between. CDR3 loop: CASSFSPGQGNQPQHF. CDR3 sequence (DNA): TGCGCCAGCAGCTTTTCCCCGGGACAAGGCAATCAGCCCCAGCATTTT.

This clonotype was detected ten times or more. The V gene is TRBV28, the J gene TRBJ2-7; D possibly corresponds to TRBD2 (5 bases). This CDR3 region has 15 residues. The germline CDR1 and CDR2 sequences are MDHEN and SYDVKM. Trimming cost V 6 bases and J 0 bases, with 15 bases left between them. For the CDR3, the DNA is TGTGCCAGCAGCTCTGACTACACCTTCTCCTACGAGCAGTACTTC. This encodes CASSSDYTFSYEQYF.

In its sample, this clonotype was seen many times. The chain has TRBV2 and TRBJ1-5; weak D call: TRBD1 (5 bases). Germline-derived CDR1 and CDR2 are SNHLY and FYNNEI. Trimming removed 11 bases from V and 5 bases from J, with 16 bases in between. The length of the CDR3 is 13 residues. The CDR3 protein is CAGQHERDQPQHF. CDR3 DNA sequence: TGTGCCGGACAACACGAAAGGGATCAGCCCCAGCATTTT.

This clonotype occurred many times. The rearrangement joins TRBV15 to TRBJ2-7; D is ambiguous. The germline gives CDR1 LNHNV, CDR2 YYDKDF (reference sequence). The V gene lost 1 base and the J gene lost 1 base, with 5 bases spanning the gap. The CDR3 runs to 13 residues. CDR3 residues: CATSRVPSYEQYF. In DNA, the CDR3 is TGTGCCACCAGCAGAGTACCATCCTACGAGCAGTACTTC.

This clonotype was seen many times. The chain links TRBV29-1 to TRBJ2-5, with 7 positions matching TRBD1. The CDR3 loop spans 13 amino acids. Germline CDR1 SQVTM, CDR2 ANQGSEA. Trimming at V came to 6 bases and at J to 5 bases, leaving 9 bases not matched to a gene. CDR3 sequence reads: CSVATGLGETQYF. CDR3 in DNA: TGCAGCGTCGCGACAGGGCTGGGTGAGACCCAGTACTTC.

This clonotype came up many times. The rearrangement joins TRBV12-3 or TRBV12-4 to TRBJ1-2, with D unresolved. The length of the CDR3 is 12 residues. V lost 6 bases and J lost 3, with 8 bases in between. CDR3 DNA: TGTGCCAGCAGCCCGGGCTACTATGGCTACACCTTC. Its protein product is CASSPGYYGYTF.